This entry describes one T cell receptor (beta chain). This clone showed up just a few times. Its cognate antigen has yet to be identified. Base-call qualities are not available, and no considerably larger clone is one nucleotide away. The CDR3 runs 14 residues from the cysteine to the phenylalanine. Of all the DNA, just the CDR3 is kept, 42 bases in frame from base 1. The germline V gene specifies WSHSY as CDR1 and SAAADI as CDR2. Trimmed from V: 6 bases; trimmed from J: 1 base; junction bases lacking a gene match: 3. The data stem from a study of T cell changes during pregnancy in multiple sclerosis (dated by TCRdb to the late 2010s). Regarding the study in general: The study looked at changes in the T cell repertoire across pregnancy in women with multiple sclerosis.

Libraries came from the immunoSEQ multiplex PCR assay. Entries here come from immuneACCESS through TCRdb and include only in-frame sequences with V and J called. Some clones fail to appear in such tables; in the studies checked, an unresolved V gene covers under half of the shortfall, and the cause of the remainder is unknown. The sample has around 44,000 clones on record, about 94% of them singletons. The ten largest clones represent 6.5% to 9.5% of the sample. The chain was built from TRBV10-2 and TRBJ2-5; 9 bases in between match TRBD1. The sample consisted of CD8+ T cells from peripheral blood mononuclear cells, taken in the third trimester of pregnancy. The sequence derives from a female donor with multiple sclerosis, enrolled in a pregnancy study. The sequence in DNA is TGCGCCAGCAGGAGGGACAGGGCCCAAGAGACCCAGTACTTC. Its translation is CASRRDRAQETQYF.